This TCR beta chain was profiled in a study of blood T cells in healthy people across ages. The use of a sample-barcoded 5' primer and a J-beta primer mix characterized a second PCR of roughly 6 to 11 cycles. TCRdb reprocessed the 5' RACE reads with MiXCR, giving one entry per CDR3 protein. The sample carries 1.5 million to 2 million distinct CDR3 sequences, around half recorded once. This clonotype was detected a few times. Isolation recovered at least 7 million PBMCs from every sample. CDR1 is ENHRY and CDR2 is SYGVKD in the germline V gene. The CDR3 has 19 residues. V shed 3 bases, J shed 0 bases, and the junction held 10 bases outside the gene matches.

The chain joins TRBV10-3 to TRBJ2-4, with 11 bases lining up with TRBD2. This receptor was identified in a woman aged 40-49 years in good health. The sample consisted of blood. The CDR3: CAISDAGLAGGLAKNIQYF. DNA of the CDR3: TGTGCCATCAGTGATGCGGGGCTAGCGGGGGGACTAGCCAAAAACATTCAGTACTTC.